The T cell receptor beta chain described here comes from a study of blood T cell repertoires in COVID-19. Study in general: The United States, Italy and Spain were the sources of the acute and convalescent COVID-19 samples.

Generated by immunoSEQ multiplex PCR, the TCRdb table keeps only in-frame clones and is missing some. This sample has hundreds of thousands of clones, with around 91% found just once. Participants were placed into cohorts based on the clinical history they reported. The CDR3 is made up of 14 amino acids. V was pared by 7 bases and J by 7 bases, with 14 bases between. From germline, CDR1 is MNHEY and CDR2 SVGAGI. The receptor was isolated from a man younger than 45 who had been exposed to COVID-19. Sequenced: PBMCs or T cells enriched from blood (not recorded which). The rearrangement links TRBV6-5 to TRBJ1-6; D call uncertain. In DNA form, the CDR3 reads TGTGCCAGCACCGCAGAGGGCTGGAATTCACCCCTCCACTTT. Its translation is CASTAEGWNSPLHF.